This TCR beta chain appears in the sequencing data of a study of Tregs in tolerant kidney transplant recipients. Study-level findings and limits: No direct test of biological reproducibility was done here. The most relevant donor-specific Treg TCRbeta repertoire apparently came from expansion with activated donor B cells.

The repertoire was sequenced with immunoSEQ multiplex PCR; TCRdb's copy has only in-frame clones and lacks some. Of tens of thousands of clones listed, around nine tenths are singletons. Germline V lookup: CDR1 MDHEN, CDR2 SYDVKM. The length of the CDR3 is 15 residues. V lost 8 bases and J lost 5; bases outside the gene matches: 12. In regard to this clone: Its antigen is as yet unknown.

Unstimulated Tregs (CD4+CD25+CD127-) and CD4+CD25- non-Tregs were sorted from PBMCs. V and J are TRBV28 and TRBJ2-5, with 9 nucleotides matching TRBD2. The starting material was CD4+ T cells from blood, obtained before the transplant. The receptor comes from a human donor who received a combined kidney and bone marrow transplant. CDR3 in DNA: TGTGCCAGCGGAGGCGGGAGGGTCCTCCTGGAGACCCAGTACTTC. The encoded protein is CASGGGRVLLETQYF.